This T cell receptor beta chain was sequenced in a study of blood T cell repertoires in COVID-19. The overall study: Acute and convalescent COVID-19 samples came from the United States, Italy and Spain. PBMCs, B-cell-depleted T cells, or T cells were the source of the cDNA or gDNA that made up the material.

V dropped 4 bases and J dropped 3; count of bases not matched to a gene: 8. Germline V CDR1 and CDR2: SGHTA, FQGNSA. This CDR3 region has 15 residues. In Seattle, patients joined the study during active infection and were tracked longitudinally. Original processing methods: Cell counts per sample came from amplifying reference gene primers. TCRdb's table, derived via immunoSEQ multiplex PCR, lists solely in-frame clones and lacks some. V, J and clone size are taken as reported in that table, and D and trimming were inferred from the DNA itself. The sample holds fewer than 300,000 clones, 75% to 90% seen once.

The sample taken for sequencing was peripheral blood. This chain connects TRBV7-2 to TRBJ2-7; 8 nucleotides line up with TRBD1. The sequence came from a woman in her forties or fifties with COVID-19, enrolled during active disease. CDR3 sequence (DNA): TGTGCCAGCAGCTGGGACCGGGACAGGAGCTACGAGCAGTACTTC. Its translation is CASSWDRDRSYEQYF.